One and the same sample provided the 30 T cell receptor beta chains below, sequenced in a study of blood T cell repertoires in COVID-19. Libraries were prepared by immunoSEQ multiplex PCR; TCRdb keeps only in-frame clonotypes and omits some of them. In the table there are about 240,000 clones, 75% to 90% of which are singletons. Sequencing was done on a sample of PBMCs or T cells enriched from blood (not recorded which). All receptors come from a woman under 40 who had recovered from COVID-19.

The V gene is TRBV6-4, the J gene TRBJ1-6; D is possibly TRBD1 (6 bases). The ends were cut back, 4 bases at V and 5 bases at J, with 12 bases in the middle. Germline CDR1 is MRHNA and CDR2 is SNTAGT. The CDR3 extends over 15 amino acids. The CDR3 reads CASSVSDSDNSPLHF. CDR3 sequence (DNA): TGTGCCAGCAGTGTCTCGGACAGCGATAATTCACCCCTCCACTTT.

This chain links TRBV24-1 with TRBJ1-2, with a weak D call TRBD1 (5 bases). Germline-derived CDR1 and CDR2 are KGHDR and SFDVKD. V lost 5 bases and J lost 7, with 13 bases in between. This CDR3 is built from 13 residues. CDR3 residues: CATSVRGSGGYTF. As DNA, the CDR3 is TGTGCCACCAGTGTCCGGGGGTCGGGTGGCTACACCTTC.

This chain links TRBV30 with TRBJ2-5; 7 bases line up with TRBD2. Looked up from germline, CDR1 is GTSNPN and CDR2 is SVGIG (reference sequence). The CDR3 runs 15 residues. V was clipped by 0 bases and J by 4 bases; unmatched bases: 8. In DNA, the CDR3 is TGTGCCTGGAGTGTTCAAGCGGGAAGAGGAGAGACCCAGTACTTC. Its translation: CAWSVQAGRGETQYF.

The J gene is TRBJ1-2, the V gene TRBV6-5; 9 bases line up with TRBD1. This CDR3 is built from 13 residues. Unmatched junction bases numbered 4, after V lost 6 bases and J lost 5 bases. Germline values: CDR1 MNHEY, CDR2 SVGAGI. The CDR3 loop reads CASRGQGYYGYTF. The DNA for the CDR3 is TGTGCCAGCAGAGGACAGGGGTATTATGGCTACACCTTC.

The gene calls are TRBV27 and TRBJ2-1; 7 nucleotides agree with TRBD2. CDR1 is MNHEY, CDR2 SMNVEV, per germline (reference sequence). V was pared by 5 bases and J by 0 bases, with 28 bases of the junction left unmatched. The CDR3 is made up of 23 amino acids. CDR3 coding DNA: TGTGCCAGCAGTCCTCGGGACTACCCGTTACCTGTACTCCTGGTCAGCTCCTACAATGAGCAGTTCTTC. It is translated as CASSPRDYPLPVLLVSSYNEQFF.

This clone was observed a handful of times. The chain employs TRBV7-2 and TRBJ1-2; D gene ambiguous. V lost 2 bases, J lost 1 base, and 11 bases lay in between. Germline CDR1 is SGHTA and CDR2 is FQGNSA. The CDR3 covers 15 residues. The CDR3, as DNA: TGTGCCAGCAGCTTATATGCCACTGATAACTATGGCTACACCTTC. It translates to CASSLYATDNYGYTF. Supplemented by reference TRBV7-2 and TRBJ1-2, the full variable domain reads GAGVSQSPSNKVTEKGKDVELRCDPISGHTALYWYRQSLGQGLEFLIYFQGNSAPDKSGLPSDRFSAERTGGSVSTLTIQRTQQEDSAVYLCASSLYATDNYGYTFGSGTRLTVV.

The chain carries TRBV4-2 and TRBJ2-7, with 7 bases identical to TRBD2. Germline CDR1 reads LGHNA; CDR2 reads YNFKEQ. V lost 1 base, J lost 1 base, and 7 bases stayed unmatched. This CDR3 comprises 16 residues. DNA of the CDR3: TGTGCCAGCAGCCAAGGGGGAGGGAGCGGGTCCTACGAGCAGTACTTC. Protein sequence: CASSQGGGSGSYEQYF.

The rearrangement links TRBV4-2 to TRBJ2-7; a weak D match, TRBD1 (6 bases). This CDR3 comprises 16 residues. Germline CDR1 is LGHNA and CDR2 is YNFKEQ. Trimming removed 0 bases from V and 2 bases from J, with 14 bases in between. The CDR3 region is CASSQDLYDRTYEQYF. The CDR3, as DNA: TGTGCCAGCAGCCAAGATCTCTACGACAGGACCTACGAGCAGTACTTC.

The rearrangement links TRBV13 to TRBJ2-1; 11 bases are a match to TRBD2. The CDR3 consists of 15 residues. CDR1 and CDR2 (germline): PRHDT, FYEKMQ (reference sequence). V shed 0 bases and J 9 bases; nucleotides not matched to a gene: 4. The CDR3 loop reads CASSLGLAGDREQFF. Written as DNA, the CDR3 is TGTGCCAGCAGCTTAGGACTAGCGGGAGATCGTGAGCAGTTCTTC. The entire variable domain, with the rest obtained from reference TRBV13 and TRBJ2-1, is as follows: AAGVIQSPRHLIKEKRETATLKCYPIPRHDTVYWYQQGPGQDPQFLISFYEKMQSDKGSIPDRFSAQQFSDYHSELNMSSLELGDSALYFCASSLGLAGDREQFFGPGTRLTVL.

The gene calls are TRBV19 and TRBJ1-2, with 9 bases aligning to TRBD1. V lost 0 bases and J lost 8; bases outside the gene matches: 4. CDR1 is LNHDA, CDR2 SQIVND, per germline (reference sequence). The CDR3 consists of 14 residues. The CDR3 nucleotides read TGTGCCAGTAGTATAGAAAGGACAGGGGTCGGCTACACCTTC. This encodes CASSIERTGVGYTF.

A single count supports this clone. DNA for the CDR3: TGTGCCAGCAGTTTCGGGAGTCTAAGCACAGATACGCAGTATTTT. Its translation is CASSFGSLSTDTQYF. The chain carries TRBV27 and TRBJ2-3; weak D call: TRBD2 (6 bases). With 3 bases removed from V and 0 bases from J, the gap between germline ends came to 10 bases. The CDR3 length is 15 residues. CDR1 and CDR2 from the germline V gene are MNHEY and SMNVEV (reference sequence).

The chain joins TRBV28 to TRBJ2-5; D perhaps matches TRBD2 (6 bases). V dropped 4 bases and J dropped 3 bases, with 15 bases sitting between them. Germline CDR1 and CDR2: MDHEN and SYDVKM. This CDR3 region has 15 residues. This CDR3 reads CASSSLGGVEETQYF. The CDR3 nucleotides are TGTGCCAGCAGTTCCCTTGGCGGGGTGGAAGAGACCCAGTACTTC.

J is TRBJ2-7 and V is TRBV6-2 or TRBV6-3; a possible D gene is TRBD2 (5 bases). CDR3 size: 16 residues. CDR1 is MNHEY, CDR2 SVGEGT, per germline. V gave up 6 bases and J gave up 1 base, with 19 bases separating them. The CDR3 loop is CASSQTPGLESYEQYF. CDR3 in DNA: TGTGCCAGCAGCCAAACCCCCGGACTCGAGTCCTACGAGCAGTACTTC.

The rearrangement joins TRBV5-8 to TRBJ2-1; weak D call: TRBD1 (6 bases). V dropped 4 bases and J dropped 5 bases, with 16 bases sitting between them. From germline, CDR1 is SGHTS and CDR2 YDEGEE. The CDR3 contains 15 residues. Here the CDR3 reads CASSPTGWSNNEQFF. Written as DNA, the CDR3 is TGTGCCAGCAGCCCGACAGGATGGTCTAACAATGAGCAGTTCTTC.

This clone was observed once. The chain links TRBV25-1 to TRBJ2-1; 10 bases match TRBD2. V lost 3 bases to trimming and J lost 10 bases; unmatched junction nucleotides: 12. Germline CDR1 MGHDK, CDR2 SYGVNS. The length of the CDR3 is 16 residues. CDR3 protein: CASSDVDSGRSGEQFF. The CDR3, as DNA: TGTGCCAGCAGTGATGTCGATAGCGGGAGGAGCGGGGAGCAGTTCTTC.

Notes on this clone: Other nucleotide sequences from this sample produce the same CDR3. The CDR3 DNA is TGCAGCGCTCGGACAGGCGGCAACACTGAAGCTTTCTTT. Its protein product is CSARTGGNTEAFF. The rearrangement uses TRBV29-1 and TRBJ1-1, with 7 bases fitting TRBD1. After removal of 7 bases from V and 2 bases from J, the junction contained 7 bases not matched to a gene. The CDR3 length is 13 residues. Germline V gene data show CDR1 as SQVTM and CDR2 as ANQGSEA.

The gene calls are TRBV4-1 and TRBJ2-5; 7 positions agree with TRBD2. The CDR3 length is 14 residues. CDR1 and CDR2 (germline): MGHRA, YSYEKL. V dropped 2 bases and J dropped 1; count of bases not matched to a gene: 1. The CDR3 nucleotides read TGCGCCAGCAGCCAAAGCGGGACCCAAGAGACCCAGTACTTC. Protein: CASSQSGTQETQYF.

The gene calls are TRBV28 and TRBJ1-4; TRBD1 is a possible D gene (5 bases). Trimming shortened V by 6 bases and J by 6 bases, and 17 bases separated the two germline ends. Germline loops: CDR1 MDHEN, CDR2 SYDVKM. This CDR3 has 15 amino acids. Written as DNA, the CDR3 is TGTGCCAGCAGCCTGGGTGGGCAGGGCGATGAAAAACTGTTTTTT. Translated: CASSLGGQGDEKLFF.

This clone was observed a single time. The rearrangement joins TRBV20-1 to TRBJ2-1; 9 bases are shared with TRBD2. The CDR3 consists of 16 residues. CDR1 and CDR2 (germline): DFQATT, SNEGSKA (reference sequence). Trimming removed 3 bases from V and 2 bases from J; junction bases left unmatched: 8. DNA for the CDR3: TGCAGTGCTAGTAAATTAAGCGGGAGGACCTACAATGAGCAGTTCTTC. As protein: CSASKLSGRTYNEQFF.

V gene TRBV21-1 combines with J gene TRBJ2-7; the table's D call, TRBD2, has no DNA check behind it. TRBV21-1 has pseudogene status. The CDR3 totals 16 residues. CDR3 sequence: CASSKGEGLASREQYF. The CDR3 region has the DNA TGTGCCAGCAGCAAAGGCGAAGGACTAGCATCCCGCGAGCAGTACTTC.

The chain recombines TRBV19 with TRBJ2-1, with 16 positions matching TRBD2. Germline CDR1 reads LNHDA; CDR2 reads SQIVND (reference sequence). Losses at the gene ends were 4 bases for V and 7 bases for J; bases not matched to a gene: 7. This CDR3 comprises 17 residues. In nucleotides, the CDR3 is TGTGCCAGTAGTAGAGGGACTAGCGGGAGGGCCAGAAATGAGCAGTTCTTC. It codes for CASSRGTSGRARNEQFF.

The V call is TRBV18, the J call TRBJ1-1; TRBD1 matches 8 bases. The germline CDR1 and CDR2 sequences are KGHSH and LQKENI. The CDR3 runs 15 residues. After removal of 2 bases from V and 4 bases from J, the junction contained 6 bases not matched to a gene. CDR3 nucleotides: TGTGCCAGCTCACCAGGACAGGGAGTGGGCACTGAAGCTTTCTTT. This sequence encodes CASSPGQGVGTEAFF.

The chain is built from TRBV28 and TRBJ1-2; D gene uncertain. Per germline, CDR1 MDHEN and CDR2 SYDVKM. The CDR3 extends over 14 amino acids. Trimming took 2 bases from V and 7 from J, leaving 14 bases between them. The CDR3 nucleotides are TGTGCCAGCAGTTTAGTCGTTTCTGGTAGTGGCTACACCTTC. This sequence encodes CASSLVVSGSGYTF.

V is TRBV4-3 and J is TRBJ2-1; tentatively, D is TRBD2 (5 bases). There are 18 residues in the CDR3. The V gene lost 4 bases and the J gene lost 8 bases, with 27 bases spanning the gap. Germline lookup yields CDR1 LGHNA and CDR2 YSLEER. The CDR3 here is CASSRTGLALFFPDEQFF. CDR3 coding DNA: TGCGCCAGCAGCCGGACCGGACTGGCCCTTTTCTTTCCCGATGAGCAGTTCTTC.

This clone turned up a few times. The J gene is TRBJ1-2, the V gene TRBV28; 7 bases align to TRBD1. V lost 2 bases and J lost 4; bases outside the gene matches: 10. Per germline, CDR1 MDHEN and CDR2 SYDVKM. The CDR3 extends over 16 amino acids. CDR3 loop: CASSLTEGAGGYGYTF. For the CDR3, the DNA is TGTGCCAGCAGTTTAACAGAGGGGGCCGGTGGCTATGGCTACACCTTC.

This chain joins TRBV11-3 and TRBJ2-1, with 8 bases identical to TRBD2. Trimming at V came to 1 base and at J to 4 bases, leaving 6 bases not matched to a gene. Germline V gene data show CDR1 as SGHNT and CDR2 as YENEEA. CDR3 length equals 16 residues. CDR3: CASSLVGTRSYNEQFF. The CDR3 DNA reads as TGTGCCAGCAGCTTAGTCGGGACTAGATCTTACAATGAGCAGTTCTTC.

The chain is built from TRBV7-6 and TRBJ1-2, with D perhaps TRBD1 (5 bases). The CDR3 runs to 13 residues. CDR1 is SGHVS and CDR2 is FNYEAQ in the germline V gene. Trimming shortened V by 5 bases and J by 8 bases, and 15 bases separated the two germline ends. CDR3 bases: TGTGCCAGCAGCCCCGCCGGGGGGGGAGGCTACACCTTC. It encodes CASSPAGGGGYTF.

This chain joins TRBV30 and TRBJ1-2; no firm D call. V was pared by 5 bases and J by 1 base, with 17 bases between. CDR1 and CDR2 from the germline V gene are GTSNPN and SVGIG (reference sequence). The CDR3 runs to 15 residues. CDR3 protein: CAWAPFRDGNYGYTF. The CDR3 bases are TGTGCCTGGGCGCCCTTCCGGGATGGTAACTATGGCTACACCTTC. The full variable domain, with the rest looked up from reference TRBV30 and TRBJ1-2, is SQTIHQWPATLVQPVGSPLSLECTVEGTSNPNLYWYRQAAGRGLQLLFYSVGIGQISSEVPQNLSASRPQDRQFILSSKKLLLSDSGFYLCAWAPFRDGNYGYTFGSGTRLTVV.

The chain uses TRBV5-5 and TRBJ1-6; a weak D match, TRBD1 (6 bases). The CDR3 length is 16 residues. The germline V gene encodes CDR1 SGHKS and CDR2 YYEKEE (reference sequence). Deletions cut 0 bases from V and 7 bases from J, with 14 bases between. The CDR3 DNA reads TGTGCCAGCAGCTTGGAGCCAGGACAGCCAAATTCACCCCTCCACTTT. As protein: CASSLEPGQPNSPLHF. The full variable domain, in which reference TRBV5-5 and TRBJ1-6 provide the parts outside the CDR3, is DAGVTQSPTHLIKTRGQQVTLRCSPISGHKSVSWYQQVLGQGPQFIFQYYEKEERGRGNFPDRFSARQFPNYSSELNVNALLLGDSALYLCASSLEPGQPNSPLHFGNGTRLTVT.

CDR3 nucleotides: TGTGCCAGCAGGCAGAACTCACAGGGAAGGCGAGCTTTCTTT. Its translation: CASRQNSQGRRAFF. This chain joins TRBV6-5 and TRBJ1-1, with D possibly TRBD1 on 6 matching bases. Germline CDR1 reads MNHEY; CDR2 reads SVGAGI. The CDR3 consists of 14 residues. Trimming stripped 6 bases from V and 10 bases from J, with 21 bases between.